This TCR beta chain was documented in a study of cytomegalovirus exposure and HLA in healthy donors. Study as a whole: Both the 120 or so validation repertoires and the approximately 640 first-cohort repertoires used the same platform, as reported by a later analysis. Study observations and caveats: Many donors shared some public TCRs, even though most TCR sequences were rare. The authors enumerated roughly 180 TCR beta chains as linked to cytomegalovirus.

As to this clone: Its cognate antigen is unknown.

The method was immunoSEQ multiplex PCR; TCRdb's version includes in-frame clones alone and lacks a portion of them. The sample carries tens of thousands of clones, about 95% recorded once. V shed 6 bases and J 3 bases; nucleotides not matched to a gene: 6. Germline CDR1 and CDR2: MNHEY and SMNVEV (reference sequence). The CDR3 has 14 residues. Specimen: PBMCs. This sequence joins TRBV27 and TRBJ2-7; 9 bases match TRBD2. The source is a woman aged 18-29 years in good health and CMV-seropositive. This CDR3 reads CASRTRGGGYEQYF. The CDR3 nucleotides read TGTGCCAGCAGGACTCGCGGGGGGGGCTACGAGCAGTACTTC.